This T cell receptor (beta chain) was observed in a study of cytomegalovirus exposure and HLA in healthy donors. Whole-study findings and limits: Cytomegalovirus status was reportedly diagnosed by the classifier with high specificity and sensitivity.

From germline, CDR1 is LNHDA and CDR2 SQIVND (reference sequence). V lost 3 bases and J 7 bases, leaving 13 bases between the germline ends. The CDR3 loop spans 15 amino acids. This clone was found a few times. Its antigen is currently unknown. The PCR employed 60 Vbeta primers together with 13 Jbeta primers. Original processing notes: Around 12 million of 70 million to 80 million unique TCR beta chains were shared, per a later count. Repertoires were generated with immunoSEQ multiplex PCR, while TCRdb's copy carries only in-frame clones and drops some. D and trimming come from the DNA, and the V and J calls and clone size come from that table. Of 200,000 or so clones detected, more than 80% appear once; the ten largest clones hold 2.5% to 3.5%.

The clonotype originates from a man in his thirties or forties in good health and CMV-seronegative. Source material: PBMCs. This sequence joins TRBV19 and TRBJ1-6; D is unresolved. The CDR3 here is CASSIDNTANSPLHF. The CDR3, as DNA: TGTGCCAGTAGTATCGATAACACCGCCAATTCACCCCTCCACTTT.